A single T cell receptor beta chain is shown here with its context. Its antigen is unknown. This specimen belongs to a study of monozygotic twins with inflammatory bowel disease. Germline CDR1 is SQVTM and CDR2 is ANQGSEA. The CDR3 is 20 residues long. No DNA is given; TCRdb re-called the 5' RACE reads and lists each CDR3 protein once. The data include approximately 340,000 distinct CDR3 sequences; the top ten clones carry around 2%. Study results and limitations: Support for a single strong signal or clonotype associated with IBD was absent. Resolution of different T cell subtypes was not achieved. Clonotype sharing was lower in IBD patients than healthy twins, most markedly with disease activity.

This rearrangement joins TRBV29-1 to TRBJ2-1; checking the TCRdb D call of TRBD1 is not possible without DNA. The source of this sequence is a human donor with ulcerative colitis or Crohn's disease, or a healthy co-twin of an affected twin (not recorded which). The source material was blood. CDR3 protein: CSVEGTAGQGTSLPYNEQFF.